Listed below are T cell receptor beta chains from one sample, sequenced in a study of regulatory T cells in long-lasting Graves disease. MiXCR, run by TCRdb on the multiplex PCR reads, gives a single entry per CDR3 protein. The table has 350,000 to 550,000 distinct CDR3 sequences, approximately 16% seen once. These data were also reused for a study on T cells in Graves' hyperthyroidism and ophthalmopathy.

The specimen comprised peripheral blood mononuclear cells (PBMCs), sampled at new diagnosis, from a patient treated with antithyroid drugs. The origin of the receptors is a woman aged 18-35 years with Graves disease. The CDR3 runs from the conserved cysteine through the conserved F or W. Each record gives: J gene, V gene, D gene, clone size, CDR3 DNA, CDR3 protein. A D gene is named only where the DNA matches it firmly. The size field is filled for only some rows; it gives once, few, many or a size class.

TRBJ1-1	TRBV7-9	TRBD1	many	TGTGCCAGCAGCTTCGAGACAGGGACGCGAGGGGCTTTCTTT	CASSFETGTRGAFF
TRBJ2-5	TRBV6-1	TRBD2	NA	TGTGCCAGCACCCCTCGGGAGGTTCTAGAGACCCAGTACTTC	CASTPREVLETQYF
TRBJ1-1	TRBV4-1	TRBD1	NA	TGCGCCAGCAGCCAAGGCCAAAGGACAGGAAACACTGAAGCTTTCTTT	CASSQGQRTGNTEAFF
TRBJ2-2	TRBV11-2	NA	few	TGTGCCAGCAGCCTGGTGTTACCCAAATTCGGGGAGCTGTTTTTT	CASSLVLPKFGELFF
TRBJ2-1	TRBV5-1	NA	NA	TGCGCCAGCAGCCCGGGGTTAGGGAGGCAGTTCTTC	CASSPGLGRQFF
TRBJ2-5	TRBV28	NA	NA	TGTGCCAGCAGTTTCGTGGGTTCCGGCCAAGAGACCCAGTACTTC	CASSFVGSGQETQYF
TRBJ1-5	TRBV28	NA	many	TGTGCCAGCAGTTTAGGGGGCGCCTTTTTTCAGCCCCAGCATTTT	CASSLGGAFFQPQHF
TRBJ2-2	TRBV15	NA	few	TGTGCCACCAGCAGCACCTTGTCCGGGACCCAGAGGAACACCGGGGAGCTGTTTTTT	CATSSTLSGTQRNTGELFF
TRBJ2-7	TRBV18	NA	many	TGTGCCAGCTCACCGTTAGGACGCCAAGACTACGAGCAGTACTTC	CASSPLGRQDYEQYF
TRBJ2-3	TRBV12-3/TRBV12-4	NA	NA	TGTGCCAGCAGTTTCACTCGCACAGATACGCAGTATTTT	CASSFTRTDTQYF
TRBJ2-5	TRBV19	TRBD2	few	TGTGCCAGCCACGGACTAGCGCAAGAGACCCAGTACTTC	CASHGLAQETQYF
TRBJ2-5	TRBV10-3	NA	few	TGTGCCATCAGTACGGAACAAGAGACCCAGTACTTC	CAISTEQETQYF
TRBJ2-1	TRBV28	NA	many	TGTGCCAGCAGTTTACTCAGGGTGCCCAACAATGAGCAGTTCTTC	CASSLLRVPNNEQFF
TRBJ2-1	TRBV7-3	TRBD2	NA	TGTGCCAGCAGCTTAACTAGCGGGCAACCCTGGGGTGAGCAGTTCTTC	CASSLTSGQPWGEQFF
TRBJ2-4	TRBV6-2/TRBV6-3	TRBD1	NA	TGTGCCAGCAGTTATAATCGGGTGGACAGGGGGCCCGTCAAAAACATTCAGTACTTC	CASSYNRVDRGPVKNIQYF
TRBJ2-5	TRBV5-5	NA	few	TGTGCCAGCAGCAAATACAGGGTCCAGGAGACCCAGTACTTC	CASSKYRVQETQYF
TRBJ2-5	TRBV14	TRBD2	NA	TGTGCCAGCAGCTACGGACTAGCGGGAGGATTTGGAGAGACCCAGTACTTC	CASSYGLAGGFGETQYF
TRBJ2-7	TRBV7-9	NA	few	TGTGCCAGCAGCTCGTCCCACGCCTACGAGCAGTACTTC	CASSSSHAYEQYF
TRBJ1-5	TRBV19	NA	NA	TGTGCCAGTAGTATAGACCCCGGGTTCAGGCAGCCCCAGCATTTT	CASSIDPGFRQPQHF
TRBJ2-1	TRBV5-1	TRBD2	NA	TGCGCCAGCAGCTTTACTAGCGGGATGGGCCTGAGCTCCTACAATGAGCAGTTCTTC	CASSFTSGMGLSSYNEQFF
TRBJ2-7	TRBV28	TRBD2	many	TGTGCCAGCAGTCACCGCCGACAGGGGAAACTAGCGGGAACCTACGAGCAGTACTTC	CASSHRRQGKLAGTYEQYF
TRBJ2-1	TRBV6-4	TRBD2	NA	TGTGCCAGCAGTGACTTAGCGGGAGGGGGTACGAATGAGCAGTTCTTC	CASSDLAGGGTNEQFF
TRBJ2-7	TRBV6-5	NA	NA	TGTGCCAGCAGTTACTTTGCGGGCAGCTCCTACGAGCAGTACTTC	CASSYFAGSSYEQYF